This is a list of T cell receptor beta chains from one sample in a study of T cell responses to AZD1222 COVID-19 vaccine. TCRdb keeps only in-frame clones here, not all; method: immunoSEQ multiplex PCR. The sample holds 120,000 to 150,000 clones, roughly 90% seen once. Sequenced material: peripheral blood, taken 28 days after the second AZD1222 dose. The receptors shown here come from an adult who received the AZD1222 COVID-19 vaccine. The CDR3 runs from the conserved cysteine through the conserved F or W. Fields, in order: CDR3 length, V gene, clone size, CDR3 protein. Clone size is given for some rows only: seen once, a few or many times, or a class if the clone is expanded.

>15|TRBV4-1|.
CASSRGQGVYNEQFF
>17|TRBV4-1|.
CASSRYGTSGPYNEQFF
>14|TRBV5-1|.
CASSPGGRADTQYF
>13|TRBV7-2|.
CASTSSFVDTQYF
>17|TRBV30|.
CAWSQTIFGGRGDEQYF
>16|TRBV7-8|.
CASSHTSGGLQETQYF
>14|TRBV7-8|.
CASSFLRGNYGYTF
>15|TRBV2|.
CASSAEGQGLFPQHF
>14|TRBV7-2|.
CASSLGPGGTEAFF
>17|TRBV4-1|.
CASSQGPTSGRLNEQFF
>18|TRBV6-2/TRBV6-3|.
CASSYSKVYGTNTGELFF
>14|TRBV30|.
CAWDRDRDYNEQFF
>13|TRBV12-3/TRBV12-4|.
CASSWRGRYEQYF
>19|TRBV7-8|.
CASSPGGPETMIYNSPLHF
>15|TRBV5-1|.
CASSLEGVRANGYTF
>13|TRBV7-9|.
CASSLNTGEKLFF
>18|TRBV4-3|once
CASSQDAWDRAISGGYTF
>12|TRBV6-2/TRBV6-3|.
CASSYRFSPLHF
>15|TRBV29-1|.
CSAIKGLAGGSEQYF
>15|TRBV30|few
CAWRTSGRDTGELFF
>15|TRBV27|.
CASSYTSGSLYEQYF
>11|TRBV7-2|.
CASSLKDTQYF
>17|TRBV24-1|.
CATTTPRSDGPRNTIYF
>15|TRBV5-1|.
CASSPRGTHNSPLHF
>14|TRBV5-1|.
CASSLGPSSYEQYF
>16|TRBV27|.
CASSLFQPGSGQPQHF
>15|TRBV5-1|.
CASSSRGIGTDTQYF
>13|TRBV30|once
CAWSTNLNTEAFF
>19|TRBV5-4|.
CASSPGKGAGGPHYNEQFF
>12|TRBV30|.
CAWSVAGEDAFF
>15|TRBV7-2|.
CASSRRTAAVYGYTF
>14|TRBV12-5|once
CASAQTQAFSPLHF
>14|TRBV7-9|.
CASSRKDGPYEQYF
>13|TRBV9|.
CASSVEGDTEAFF
>15|TRBV7-3|.
CASSSFPDRNNEQFF
>13|TRBV7-8|.
CASSLGSTYEQYF
>14|TRBV5-6|.
CASSPQGLGNTIYF
>15|TRBV2|.
CASIRWFYSNQPQHF
>15|TRBV6-5|.
CASRTGTGDGAEAFF
>14|TRBV7-9|.
CASSLGAALQPQHF
>19|TRBV3-1/TRBV3-2|.
CASSPRGLAGGLYSYEQYF
>15|TRBV6-2/TRBV6-3|.
CASSSGRKLRETQYF